A single sample is the source of the 7 T cell receptor beta chains below, sequenced in a study of Graves' ophthalmopathy and Graves' hyperthyroidism. RNA transcripts yielded amplified TCR beta CDR3 regions. RT-PCR was first run with HTBI primers, then multiplex PCR in a second round. MiXCR was run by TCRdb on the multiplex PCR reads, yielding one entry per CDR3 protein. The data show fewer than 650,000 distinct CDR3 sequences, about 20% seen once. Sequences were obtained from peripheral blood. All receptors come from a woman aged 18-29 years with stable Graves' hyperthyroidism. Some clones in this sample may be carry-over from other donors' samples.

Many counts were recorded for this clonotype. The J gene is TRBJ2-5, the V gene TRBV29-1; D is unresolved. There are 14 residues in the CDR3. V was clipped by 7 bases and J by 2 bases, with 17 bases between them. Germline V gene sequence: CDR1 SQVTM, CDR2 ANQGSEA. The CDR3: CSATGPQPQETQYF. As DNA, the CDR3 is TGCAGCGCCACCGGGCCTCAACCTCAAGAGACCCAGTACTTC.

This clonotype has at least ten counts. The V call is TRBV5-1, the J call TRBJ1-1; the match to TRBD1 covers 7 bases. This CDR3 comprises 14 residues. The V segment lost 4 bases and the J segment 4 bases; nucleotides outside the gene matches: 7. Germline V gives CDR1 SGHRS, CDR2 YFSETQ. The CDR3 coding sequence is TGCGCCAGCAGCGAATCACAGGGGTTCACTGAAGCTTTCTTT. This encodes CASSESQGFTEAFF.

This clonotype has ten or more counts. The chain recombines TRBV12-3 or TRBV12-4 with TRBJ1-5, with D possibly matching TRBD1 (6 bases). The CDR3 contains 14 residues. V shed 5 bases and J shed 2 bases, with 10 bases lying between them. The CDR3 reads CASSGGPGNQPQHF. DNA for the CDR3: TGTGCCAGCAGTGGGGGGCCCGGCAATCAGCCCCAGCATTTT.

This clonotype was seen only a few times. The chain employs TRBV19 and TRBJ1-2, with D unresolved. With 3 bases removed from V and 4 bases from J, the gap between germline ends came to 15 bases. Germline CDR1 reads LNHDA; CDR2 reads SQIVND (reference sequence). CDR3 length: 15 residues. CDR3 loop: CASSIGSTDTYGYTF. In DNA, the CDR3 is TGTGCCAGTAGTATCGGTTCGACGGATACCTATGGCTACACCTTC.

This clonotype turned up a few times. The V call is TRBV12-3 or TRBV12-4, the J call TRBJ2-4; D could derive from TRBD1 or TRBD2 (6 bases each). Trimming stripped 1 base from V and 6 bases from J, with 7 bases between. This CDR3 is 13 amino acids long. The CDR3 coding sequence is TGTGCCAGCAGTTTAGAGGGGGGAAACATTCAGTACTTC. Residues: CASSLEGGNIQYF.

This clonotype was seen a single time. The chain employs TRBV20-1 and TRBJ2-2; a possible D gene is TRBD1 (5 bases). The V end was cut by 1 base, the J end by 2 bases, with 20 bases between. The CDR3 has 18 residues. Germline-derived CDR1 and CDR2 are DFQATT and SNEGSKA (reference sequence). CDR3 DNA sequence: TGCAGTGCTAGAGGGGGAAGGGGCGGACCTAAAAACACCGGGGAGCTGTTTTTT. Translated, it gives CSARGGRGGPKNTGELFF.

The gene calls are TRBV6-1 and TRBJ1-1; no definite D call. Germline V gene sequence: CDR1 MNHNS, CDR2 SASEGT. The CDR3 is 14 amino acids. Trimming took 1 base from V and 9 from J, leaving 15 bases between them. CDR3 sequence: CASSEEKLPSQAFF. CDR3 nucleotide sequence: TGTGCCAGCAGTGAAGAAAAGTTGCCCAGCCAAGCTTTCTTT.